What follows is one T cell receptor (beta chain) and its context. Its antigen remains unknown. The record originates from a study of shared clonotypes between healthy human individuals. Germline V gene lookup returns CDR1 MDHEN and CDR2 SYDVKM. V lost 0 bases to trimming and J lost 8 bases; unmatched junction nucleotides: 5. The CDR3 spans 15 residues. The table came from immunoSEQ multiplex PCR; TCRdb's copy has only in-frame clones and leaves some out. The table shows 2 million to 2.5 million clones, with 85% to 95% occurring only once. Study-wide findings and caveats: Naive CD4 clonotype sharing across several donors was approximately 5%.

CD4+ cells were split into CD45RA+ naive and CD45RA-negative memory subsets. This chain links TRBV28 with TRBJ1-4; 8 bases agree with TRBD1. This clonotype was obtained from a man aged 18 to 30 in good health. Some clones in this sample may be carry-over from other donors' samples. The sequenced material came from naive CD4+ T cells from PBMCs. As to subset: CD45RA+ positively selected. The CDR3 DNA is TGTGCCAGCAGTTTATGGCAGGGGGCTAGAGAAAAACTGTTTTTT. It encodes CASSLWQGAREKLFF.